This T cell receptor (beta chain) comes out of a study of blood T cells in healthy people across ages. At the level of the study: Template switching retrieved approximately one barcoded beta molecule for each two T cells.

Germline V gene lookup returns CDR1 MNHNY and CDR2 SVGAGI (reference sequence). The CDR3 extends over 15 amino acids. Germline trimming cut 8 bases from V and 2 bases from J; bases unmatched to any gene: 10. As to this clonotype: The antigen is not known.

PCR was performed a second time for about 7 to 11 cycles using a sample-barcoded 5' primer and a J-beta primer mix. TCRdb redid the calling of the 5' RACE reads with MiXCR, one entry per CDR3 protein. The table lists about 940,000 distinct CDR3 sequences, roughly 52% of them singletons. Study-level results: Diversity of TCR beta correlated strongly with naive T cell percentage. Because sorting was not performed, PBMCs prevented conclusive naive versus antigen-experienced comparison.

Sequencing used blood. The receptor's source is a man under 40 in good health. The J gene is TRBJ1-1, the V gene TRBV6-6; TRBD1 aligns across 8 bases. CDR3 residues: CASYLDGTGNTEAFF. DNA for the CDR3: TGTGCCAGCTATTTGGACGGGACAGGCAACACTGAAGCTTTCTTT.